Each of the 2 T cell receptor beta chains below was sequenced from the same sample in a study of cytomegalovirus exposure and HLA in healthy donors. The PCR ran on 60 Vbeta and 13 Jbeta primers. Sequenced by immunoSEQ multiplex PCR; TCRdb stores in-frame clones only, minus some. The sample has about 140,000 clones, approximately 84% seen once. The material sequenced was PBMCs. Receptors were obtained from an older woman in good health and CMV-seropositive.

The chain links TRBV7-2 to TRBJ2-7; 11 bases match TRBD2. Trimming at V came to 1 base and at J to 3 bases, leaving 8 bases not matched to a gene. The length of the CDR3 is 17 residues. Germline V gene sequence: CDR1 SGHTA, CDR2 FQGNSA. Here the CDR3 DNA reads TGTGCCAGCAGCTTAGTTTTTAGCGGGAGGGCCTTCTACGAGCAGTACTTC. Protein: CASSLVFSGRAFYEQYF.

The CDR3 nucleotides read TGTGCCAGCAGCTCCACAGGGGGCAATCAGCCCCAGCATTTT. Its translation: CASSSTGGNQPQHF. This chain links TRBV6-5 with TRBJ1-5; 7 nucleotides match TRBD1. Germline lookup yields CDR1 MNHEY and CDR2 SVGAGI. The CDR3 runs 14 residues. Trimming at V came to 6 bases and at J to 2 bases, leaving 4 bases not matched to a gene.